This T cell receptor beta chain derives from a study of shared clonotypes between healthy human individuals. On the study more broadly: The cohort had two women and a few men, ages 18 to 49. Study observations and caveats: The study drew on few donors, limiting represented genetic and exposure-history diversity.

On this clone: Its antigen remains unidentified.

There are 13 residues in the CDR3. After removal of 4 bases from V and 9 bases from J, the junction contained 6 bases not matched to a gene. Germline values: CDR1 MGHDK, CDR2 SYGVNS. Genomic DNA from each subset was divided evenly over several immunoSEQ plates. Tens of thousands of T cell genomes, or around 0.2 ug DNA, went into the sorted-subset replicate PCRs. The data were produced by immunoSEQ multiplex PCR, yet TCRdb's version contains in-frame clones alone and is incomplete. This sample has a few million clones; around 90% occur once, and the top ten carry roughly 0.15%. The V gene is TRBV25-1, the J gene TRBJ2-1; the match to TRBD1 covers 7 bases. This sequence originates from a man aged 18 to 30 in good health. The sample was naive CD4+ T cells sorted from blood. Subset given: CD45RA+ positively selected. The CDR3 DNA sequence: TGTGCCAGCAGTGTTACCGGGACAGCTGAGCAGTTCTTC. Its translation: CASSVTGTAEQFF.